Detailed here is one T cell receptor beta chain. Clinical history reported by participants formed the basis on which cohorts were assigned. This entry belongs to a study of blood T cell repertoires in COVID-19. V lost 4 bases and J lost 0; bases outside the gene matches: 7. Germline CDR1 is SGHRS and CDR2 is YFSETQ. There are 15 residues in the CDR3. Repertoires were generated with immunoSEQ multiplex PCR, while TCRdb's copy carries only in-frame clones and drops some. The top ten hold 0.6% of the sample, which has more than 400,000 clones, about nine tenths seen once. This chain links TRBV5-1 with TRBJ2-7; TRBD1 matches at 7 bases. The source material was PBMCs or T cells enriched from blood (not recorded which). This receptor was taken from a young man who had recovered from COVID-19. The CDR3 sequence is CASSTDRPSSYEQYF. CDR3 sequence (DNA): TGCGCCAGCAGCACGGACAGGCCGAGCTCCTACGAGCAGTACTTC.